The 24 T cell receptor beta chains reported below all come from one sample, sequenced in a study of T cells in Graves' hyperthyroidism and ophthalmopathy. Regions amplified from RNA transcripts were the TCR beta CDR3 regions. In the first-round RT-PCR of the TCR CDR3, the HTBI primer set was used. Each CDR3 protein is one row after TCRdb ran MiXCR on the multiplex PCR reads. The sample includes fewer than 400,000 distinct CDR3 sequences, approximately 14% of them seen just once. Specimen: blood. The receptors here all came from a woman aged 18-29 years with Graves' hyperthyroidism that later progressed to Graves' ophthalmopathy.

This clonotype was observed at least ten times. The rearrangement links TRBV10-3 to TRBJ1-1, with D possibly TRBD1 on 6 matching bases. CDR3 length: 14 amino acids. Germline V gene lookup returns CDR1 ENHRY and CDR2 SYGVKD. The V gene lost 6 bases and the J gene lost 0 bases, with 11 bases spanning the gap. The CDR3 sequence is CAISKDRMNTEAFF. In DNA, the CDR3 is TGTGCCATCAGCAAGGACAGAATGAACACTGAAGCTTTCTTT.

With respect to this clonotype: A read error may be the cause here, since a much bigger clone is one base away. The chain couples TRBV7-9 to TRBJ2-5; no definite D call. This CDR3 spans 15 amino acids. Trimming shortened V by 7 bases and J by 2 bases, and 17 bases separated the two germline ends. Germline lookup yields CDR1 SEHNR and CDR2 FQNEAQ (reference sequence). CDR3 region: CASIFGQALQETQYF. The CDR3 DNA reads TGTGCCAGCATCTTCGGGCAGGCCCTTCAAGAGACCCAGTACTTC.

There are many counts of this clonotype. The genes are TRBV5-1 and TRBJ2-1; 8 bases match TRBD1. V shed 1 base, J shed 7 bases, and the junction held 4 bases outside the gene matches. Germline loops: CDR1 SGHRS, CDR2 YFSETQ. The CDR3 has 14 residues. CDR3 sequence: CASSLPRTGNEQFF. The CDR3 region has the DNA TGCGCCAGCAGCTTGCCGCGGACAGGGAATGAGCAGTTCTTC.

The CDR3 DNA is TGTGCCAGCAGCTTAGTCGGTCGCAGGGGCCAAGAGACCCAGTACTTC. It codes for CASSLVGRRGQETQYF. The chain recombines TRBV7-9 with TRBJ2-5, with D tentatively TRBD1 (6 bases). V was trimmed by 1 base and J by 1 base, leaving 13 bases between them. CDR3 length: 16 residues. Germline V CDR1 and CDR2: SEHNR, FQNEAQ (reference sequence).

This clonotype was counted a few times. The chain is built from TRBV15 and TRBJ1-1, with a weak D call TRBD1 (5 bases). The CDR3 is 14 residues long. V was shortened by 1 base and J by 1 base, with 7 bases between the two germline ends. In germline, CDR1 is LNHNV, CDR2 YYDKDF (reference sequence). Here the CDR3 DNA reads TGTGCCACCAGCAGAGTAACAGGGAACACTGAAGCTTTCTTT. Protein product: CATSRVTGNTEAFF.

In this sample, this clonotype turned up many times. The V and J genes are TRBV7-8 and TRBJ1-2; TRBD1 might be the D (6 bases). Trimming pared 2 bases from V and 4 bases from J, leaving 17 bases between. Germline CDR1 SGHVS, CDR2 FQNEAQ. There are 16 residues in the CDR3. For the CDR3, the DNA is TGTGCCAGCAGCTTACCCAAGGGAGGGGGACTCTATGGCTACACCTTC. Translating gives CASSLPKGGGLYGYTF.

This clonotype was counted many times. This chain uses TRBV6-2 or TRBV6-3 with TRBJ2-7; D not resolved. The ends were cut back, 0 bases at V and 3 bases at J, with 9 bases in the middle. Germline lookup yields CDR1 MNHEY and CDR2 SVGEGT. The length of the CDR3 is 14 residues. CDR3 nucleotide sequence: TGTGCCAGCAGTTACTCGGAGCAGAGCTACGAGCAGTACTTC. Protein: CASSYSEQSYEQYF.

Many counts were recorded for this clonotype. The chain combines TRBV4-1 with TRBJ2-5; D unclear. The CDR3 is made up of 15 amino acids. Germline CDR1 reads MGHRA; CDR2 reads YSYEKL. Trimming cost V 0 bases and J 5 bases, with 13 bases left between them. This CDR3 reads CASSQDLTLGETQYF. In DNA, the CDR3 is TGCGCCAGCAGCCAAGATCTTACACTGGGGGAGACCCAGTACTTC.

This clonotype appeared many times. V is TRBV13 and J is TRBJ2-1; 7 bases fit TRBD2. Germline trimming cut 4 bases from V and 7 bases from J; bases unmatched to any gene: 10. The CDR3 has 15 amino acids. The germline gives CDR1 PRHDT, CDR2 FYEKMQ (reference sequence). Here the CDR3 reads CASSSIREDRNEQFF. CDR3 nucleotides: TGTGCCAGCAGCTCCATCCGGGAGGATAGAAATGAGCAGTTCTTC.

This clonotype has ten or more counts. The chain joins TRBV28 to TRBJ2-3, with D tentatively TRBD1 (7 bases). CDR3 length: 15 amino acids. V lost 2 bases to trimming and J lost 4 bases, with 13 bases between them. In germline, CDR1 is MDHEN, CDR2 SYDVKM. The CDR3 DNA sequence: TGTGCCAGCAGTTTACAGGGCAGGGGGGCAGATACGCAGTATTTT. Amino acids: CASSLQGRGADTQYF.

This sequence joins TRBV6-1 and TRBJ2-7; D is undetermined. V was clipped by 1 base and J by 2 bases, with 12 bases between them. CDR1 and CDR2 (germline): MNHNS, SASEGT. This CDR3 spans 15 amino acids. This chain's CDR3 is CASSEVGRLPYEQYF. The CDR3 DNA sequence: TGTGCCAGCAGTGAAGTAGGCAGACTTCCCTACGAGCAGTACTTC.

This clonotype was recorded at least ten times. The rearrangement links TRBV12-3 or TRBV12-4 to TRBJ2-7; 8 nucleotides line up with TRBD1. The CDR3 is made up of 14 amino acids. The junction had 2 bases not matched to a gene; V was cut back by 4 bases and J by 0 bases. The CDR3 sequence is CASSSQGGSYEQYF. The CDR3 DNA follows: TGTGCCAGCAGTTCACAGGGGGGCTCCTACGAGCAGTACTTC.

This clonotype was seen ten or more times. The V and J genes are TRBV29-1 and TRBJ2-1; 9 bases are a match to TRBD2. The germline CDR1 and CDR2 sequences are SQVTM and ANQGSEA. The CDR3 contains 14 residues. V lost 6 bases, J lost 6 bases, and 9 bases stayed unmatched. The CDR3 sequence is CSVNRAGGGNEQFF. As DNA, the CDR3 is TGCAGCGTCAATAGGGCGGGAGGGGGCAATGAGCAGTTCTTC.

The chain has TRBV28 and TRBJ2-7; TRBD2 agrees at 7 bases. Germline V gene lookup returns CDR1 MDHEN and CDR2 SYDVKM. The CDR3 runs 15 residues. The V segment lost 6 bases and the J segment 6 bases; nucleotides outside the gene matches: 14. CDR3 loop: CASSPYRAGWSEQYF. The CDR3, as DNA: TGTGCCAGCAGCCCATATCGAGCGGGATGGAGCGAGCAGTACTTC.

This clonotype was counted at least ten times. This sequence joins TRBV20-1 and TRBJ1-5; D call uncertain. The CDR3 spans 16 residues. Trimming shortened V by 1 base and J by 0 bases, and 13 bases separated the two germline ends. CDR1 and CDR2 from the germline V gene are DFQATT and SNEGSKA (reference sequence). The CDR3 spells CSARGNIIHSNQPQHF. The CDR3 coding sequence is TGCAGTGCTAGAGGGAACATAATCCATAGCAATCAGCCCCAGCATTTT.

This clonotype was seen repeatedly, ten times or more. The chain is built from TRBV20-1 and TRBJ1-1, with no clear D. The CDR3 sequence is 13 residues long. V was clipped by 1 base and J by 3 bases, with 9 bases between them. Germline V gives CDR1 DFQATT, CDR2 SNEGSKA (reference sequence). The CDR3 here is CSARGWGDTEAFF. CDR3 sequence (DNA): TGCAGTGCTAGAGGTTGGGGTGACACTGAAGCTTTCTTT.

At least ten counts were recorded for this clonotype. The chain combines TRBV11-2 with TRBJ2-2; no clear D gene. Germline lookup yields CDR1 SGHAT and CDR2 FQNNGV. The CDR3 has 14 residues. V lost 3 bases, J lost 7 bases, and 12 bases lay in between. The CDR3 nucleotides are TGTGCCAGCAGCTTGCACTACACCAGCGGGGAGCTGTTTTTT. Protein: CASSLHYTSGELFF.

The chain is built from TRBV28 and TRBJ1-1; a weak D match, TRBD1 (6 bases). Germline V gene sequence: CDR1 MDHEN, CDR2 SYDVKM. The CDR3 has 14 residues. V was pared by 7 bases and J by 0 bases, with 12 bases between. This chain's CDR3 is CASKVRGLNTEAFF. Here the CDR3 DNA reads TGTGCCAGCAAGGTGCGGGGGCTGAACACTGAAGCTTTCTTT.

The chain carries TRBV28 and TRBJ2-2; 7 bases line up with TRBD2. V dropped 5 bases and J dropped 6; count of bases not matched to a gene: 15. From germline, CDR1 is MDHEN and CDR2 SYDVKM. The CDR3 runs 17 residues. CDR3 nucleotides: TGTGCCAGCAGTCTTTTGACTAGCTGGGTCGACCCCGGGGAGCTGTTTTTT. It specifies CASSLLTSWVDPGELFF.

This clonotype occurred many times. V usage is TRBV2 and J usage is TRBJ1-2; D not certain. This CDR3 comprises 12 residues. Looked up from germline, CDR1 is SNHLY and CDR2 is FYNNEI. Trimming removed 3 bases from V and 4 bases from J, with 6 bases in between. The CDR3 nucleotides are TGTGCCAGCAGTGATGGGGTCTATGGCTACACCTTC. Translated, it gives CASSDGVYGYTF.

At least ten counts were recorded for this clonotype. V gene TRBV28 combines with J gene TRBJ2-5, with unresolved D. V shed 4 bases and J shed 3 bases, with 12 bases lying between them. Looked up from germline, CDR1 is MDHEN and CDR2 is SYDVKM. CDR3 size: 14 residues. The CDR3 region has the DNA TGTGCCAGCAGTTCCCTGACACGGGAAGAGACCCAGTACTTC. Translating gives CASSSLTREETQYF.

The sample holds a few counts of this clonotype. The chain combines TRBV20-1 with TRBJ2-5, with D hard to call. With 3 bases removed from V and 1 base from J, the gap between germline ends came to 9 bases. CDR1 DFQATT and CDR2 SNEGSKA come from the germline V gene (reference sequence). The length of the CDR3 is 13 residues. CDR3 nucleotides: TGCAGTGCTAGGGTGGCCCTCCAAGAGACCCAGTACTTC. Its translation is CSARVALQETQYF.

The CDR3 bases are TGTGCCACCAGCAGAGATCAGAGGGGGGGTTTTAATGAGCAGTTCTTC. This translates into CATSRDQRGGFNEQFF. This sequence joins TRBV15 and TRBJ2-1; weak D call: TRBD2 (7 bases). The CDR3 consists of 16 residues. The V end lost 0 bases, the J end lost 7 bases, and 16 bases lay between the germline ends. Per the germline V gene, CDR1 is LNHNV and CDR2 is YYDKDF (reference sequence).

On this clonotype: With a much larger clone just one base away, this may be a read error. CDR3 nucleotides: TGTGCCAGCAGCTTAGACGGACCACTGAGCAAAAACATTCAGTACTTC. Translation gives CASSLDGPLSKNIQYF. The genes are TRBV11-2 and TRBJ2-4; no clear D. V gave up 0 bases and J gave up 3 bases, with 12 bases separating them. CDR3 size: 16 residues. In germline, CDR1 is SGHAT, CDR2 FQNNGV. The whole variable domain, filled in from reference TRBV11-2 and TRBJ2-4, reads EAGVAQSPRYKIIEKRQSVAFWCNPISGHATLYWYQQILGQGPKLLIQFQNNGVVDDSQLPKDRFSAERLKGVDSTLKIQPAKLEDSAVYLCASSLDGPLSKNIQYFGAGTRLSVL.